This passage covers 9 T cell receptor beta chains from one sample sequenced in a study of T cell responses to AZD1222 COVID-19 vaccine. Sequencing was performed with immunoSEQ multiplex PCR; in TCRdb, only in-frame clones are kept and a portion is missing. Seen here are 90,000 to 120,000 clones, roughly nine tenths observed once, and the top ten hold 6.6%. Sequenced here: peripheral blood, sampled on day 0 of AZD1222 vaccination. All receptors derive from an adult in good health.

This chain connects TRBV4-3 to TRBJ2-2; D not certain. Trimming removed 1 base from V and 4 bases from J, with 13 bases in between. The CDR3 consists of 16 residues. Germline loops: CDR1 LGHNA, CDR2 YSLEER. The CDR3 here is CASSQVRARSTGELFF. The DNA for the CDR3 is TGCGCCAGCAGCCAAGTACGAGCCAGGAGCACCGGGGAGCTGTTTTTT.

The chain joins TRBV5-4 to TRBJ2-4; D might be TRBD1 or TRBD2, each matching 5 bases. Germline V lookup: CDR1 SGHNT, CDR2 YYREEE (reference sequence). The CDR3 runs to 16 residues. The ends were cut back, 0 bases at V and 0 bases at J, with 10 bases in the middle. CDR3 in amino acids: CASSLGDGLAKNIQYF. CDR3 in DNA: TGTGCCAGCAGCTTGGGGGACGGACTAGCCAAAAACATTCAGTACTTC. The full variable domain, its missing parts supplied by reference TRBV5-4 and TRBJ2-4, is ETGVTQSPTHLIKTRGQQVTLRCSSQSGHNTVSWYQQALGQGPQFIFQYYREEENGRGNFPPRFSGLQFPNYSSELNVNALELDDSALYLCASSLGDGLAKNIQYFGAGTRLSVL.

The chain recombines TRBV4-1 with TRBJ2-3; no reliable D call. CDR3 length equals 15 residues. V was shortened by 0 bases and J by 1 base, with 8 bases between the two germline ends. Germline-derived CDR1 and CDR2 are MGHRA and YSYEKL. DNA for the CDR3: TGCGCCAGCAGCCAAGATTATACTGGCACAGATACGCAGTATTTT. Its protein is CASSQDYTGTDTQYF.

The chain is built from TRBV14 and TRBJ2-3, with 11 bases identical to TRBD2. Germline V lookup: CDR1 SGHDN, CDR2 FVKESK. V lost 1 base to trimming and J lost 3 bases; unmatched junction nucleotides: 6. The CDR3 has 17 amino acids. The CDR3 DNA follows: TGTGCCAGCAGCCAAGCGTTGACTAGCGGGAATACAGATACGCAGTATTTT. It codes for CASSQALTSGNTDTQYF.

The chain combines TRBV30 with TRBJ1-2; 7 bases agree with TRBD1. This CDR3 has 13 residues. With V trimmed by 2 bases and J by 7 bases, 7 bases remained unmatched. Germline CDR1 is GTSNPN and CDR2 is SVGIG (reference sequence). The CDR3 here is CAWSRIGGFGYTF. CDR3 coding DNA: TGTGCCTGGAGTAGGATAGGGGGCTTTGGCTACACCTTC.

This chain uses TRBV27 with TRBJ1-1; TRBD1 might be the D (6 bases). The CDR3 has 16 residues. Trimming took off 5 bases at V and 3 bases at J, with 19 bases between the two ends. Germline CDR1 and CDR2: MNHEY and SMNVEV (reference sequence). CDR3 nucleotide sequence: TGTGCCAGCAGTCAAAAACAGGGCATCACGGACACTGAAGCTTTCTTT. It yields the protein CASSQKQGITDTEAFF.

This clone was observed a handful of times. This rearrangement joins TRBV7-3 to TRBJ2-7, with 10 bases lining up with TRBD1. Per germline, CDR1 SGHTA and CDR2 FQGTGA. This CDR3 is 14 amino acids long. The V segment lost 5 bases and the J segment 7 bases; nucleotides outside the gene matches: 8. The CDR3 is CASSPGTGVIEQYF. CDR3 sequence (DNA): TGTGCCAGCAGCCCCGGGACAGGGGTTATAGAGCAGTACTTC.

The V gene is TRBV7-9, the J gene TRBJ1-6; 7 bases line up with TRBD1. V shed 6 bases and J 7 bases; nucleotides not matched to a gene: 6. Germline V gene sequence: CDR1 SEHNR, CDR2 FQNEAQ (reference sequence). The CDR3 length is 14 residues. The CDR3 DNA follows: TGTGCCAGCAGTGCGGGACAGAGGAATTCACCCCTCCACTTT. It codes for CASSAGQRNSPLHF.

The chain uses TRBV5-1 and TRBJ2-3, with TRBD2 matching over 12 bases. Germline CDR1 and CDR2: SGHRS and YFSETQ. V lost 4 bases and J lost 0; bases outside the gene matches: 3. The CDR3 consists of 16 residues. The CDR3 DNA reads TGCGCCAGCAGCCCAGGACTAGCGGGAAGCACAGATACGCAGTATTTT. Its protein is CASSPGLAGSTDTQYF.